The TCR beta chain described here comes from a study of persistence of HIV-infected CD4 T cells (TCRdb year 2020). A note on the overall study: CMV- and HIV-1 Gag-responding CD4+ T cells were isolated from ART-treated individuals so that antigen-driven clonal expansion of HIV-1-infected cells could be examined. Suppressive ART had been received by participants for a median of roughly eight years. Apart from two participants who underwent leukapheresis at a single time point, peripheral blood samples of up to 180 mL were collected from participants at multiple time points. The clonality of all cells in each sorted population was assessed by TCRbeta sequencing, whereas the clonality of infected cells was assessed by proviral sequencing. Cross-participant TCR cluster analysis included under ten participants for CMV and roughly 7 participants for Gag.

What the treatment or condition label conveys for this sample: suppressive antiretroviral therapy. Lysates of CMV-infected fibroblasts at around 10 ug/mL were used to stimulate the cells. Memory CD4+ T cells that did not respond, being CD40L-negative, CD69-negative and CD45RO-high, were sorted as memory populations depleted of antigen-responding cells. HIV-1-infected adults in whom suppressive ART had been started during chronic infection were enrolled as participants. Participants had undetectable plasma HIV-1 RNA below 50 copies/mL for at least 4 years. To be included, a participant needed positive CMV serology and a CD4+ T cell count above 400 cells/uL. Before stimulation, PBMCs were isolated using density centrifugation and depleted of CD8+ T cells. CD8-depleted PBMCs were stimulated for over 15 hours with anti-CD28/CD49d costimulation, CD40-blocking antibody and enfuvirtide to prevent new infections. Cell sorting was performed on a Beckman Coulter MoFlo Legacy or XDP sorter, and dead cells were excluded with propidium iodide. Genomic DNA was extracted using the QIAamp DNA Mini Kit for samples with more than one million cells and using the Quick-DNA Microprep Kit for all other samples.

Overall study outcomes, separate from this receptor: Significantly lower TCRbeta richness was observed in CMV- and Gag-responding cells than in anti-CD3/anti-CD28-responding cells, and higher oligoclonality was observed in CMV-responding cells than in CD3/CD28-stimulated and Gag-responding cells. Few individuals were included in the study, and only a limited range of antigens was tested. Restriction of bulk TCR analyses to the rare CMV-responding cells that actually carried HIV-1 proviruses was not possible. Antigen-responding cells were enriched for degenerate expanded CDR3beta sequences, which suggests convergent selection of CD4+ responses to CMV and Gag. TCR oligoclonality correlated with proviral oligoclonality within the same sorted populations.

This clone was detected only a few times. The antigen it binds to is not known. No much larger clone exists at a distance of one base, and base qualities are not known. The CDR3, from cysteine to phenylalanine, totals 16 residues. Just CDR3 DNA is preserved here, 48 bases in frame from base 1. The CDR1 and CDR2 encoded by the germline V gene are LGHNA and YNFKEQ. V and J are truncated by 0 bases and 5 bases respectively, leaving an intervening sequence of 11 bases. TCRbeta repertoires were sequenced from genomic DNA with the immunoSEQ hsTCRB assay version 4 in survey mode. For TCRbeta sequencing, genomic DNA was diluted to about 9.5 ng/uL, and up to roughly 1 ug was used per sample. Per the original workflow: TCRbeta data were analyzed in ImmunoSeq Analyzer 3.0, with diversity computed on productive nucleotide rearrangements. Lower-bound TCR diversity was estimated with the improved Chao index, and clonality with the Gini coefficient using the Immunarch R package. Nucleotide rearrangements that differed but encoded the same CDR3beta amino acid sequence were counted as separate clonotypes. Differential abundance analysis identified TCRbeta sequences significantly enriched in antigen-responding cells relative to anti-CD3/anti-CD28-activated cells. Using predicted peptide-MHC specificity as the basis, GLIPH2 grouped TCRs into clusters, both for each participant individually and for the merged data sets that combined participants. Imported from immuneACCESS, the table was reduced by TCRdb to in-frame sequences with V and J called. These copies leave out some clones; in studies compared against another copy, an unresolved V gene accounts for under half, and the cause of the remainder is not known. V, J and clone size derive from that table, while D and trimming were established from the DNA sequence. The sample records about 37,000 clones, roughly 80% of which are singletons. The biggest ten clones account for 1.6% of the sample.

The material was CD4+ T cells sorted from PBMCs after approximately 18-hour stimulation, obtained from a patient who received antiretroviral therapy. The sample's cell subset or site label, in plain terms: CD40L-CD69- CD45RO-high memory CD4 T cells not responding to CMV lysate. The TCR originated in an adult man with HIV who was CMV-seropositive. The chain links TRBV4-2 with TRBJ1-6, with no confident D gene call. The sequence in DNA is TGTGCCAGCAGCCAAGATTCCCGGCAAAATAATTCACCCCTCCACTTT. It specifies CASSQDSRQNNSPLHF.